The clone carrying this TCR beta chain was recorded many times. Its antigen is as yet unknown. The sample is drawn from a study of early T cells in non-severe SARS-CoV-2 infection. Study-level background: Alpha and beta chains were unpaired, from unsorted whole-blood bulk RNA. Overall study results and limits: Anti-spike CD8 responses were favored in VDJdb matching, and private and CD4 specificities were missed.

Trimming removed 2 bases at V and 6 bases at J, with 14 bases between. The CDR3 runs 15 residues. In germline, CDR1 is SGHTA, CDR2 FQGNSA. Individual cDNA molecules received unique molecular identifiers. A single record per CDR3 protein comes from TCRdb applying MiXCR to the 5' RACE reads. Of 55,000 to 70,000 distinct CDR3 sequences detected, over 4.5% appear once; the ten largest clones hold 4% to 5%. Source material: whole blood. This TCR derives from an adult who was a healthcare worker with PCR-confirmed SARS-CoV-2 infection or an uninfected control (not recorded which). The chain employs TRBV7-2 and TRBJ1-5; D is uncertain. The CDR3, as DNA: TGTGCCAGCAGCTTAAATCATGGGGTCTTTCAGCCCCAGCATTTT. It specifies CASSLNHGVFQPQHF.